The present T cell receptor (beta chain) was sequenced within a study of read filtering for tumor transcriptome and immune sequencing. Turning to the study itself: The cohort had 17 to 20 men and over twelve women aged about 47 to 90, mean around 66 years. DNase treatment preceded whole-transcriptome library preparation.

From about 400 ng of RNA, a library with molecular barcoded alpha/delta and beta/gamma adaptors was made. Using its own MiXCR run on the reads, TCRdb lists one record per CDR3 protein. The table shows roughly 59,000 distinct CDR3 sequences, with around a fifth occurring only once. A remark on this clonotype: Its antigen is not identified. A much larger clone sits a single nucleotide away, making a read error possible.

Findings and caveats of the study: Approximately 80% of IR-seq clonotypes had one read, totaling around 3.5% of reads; RNA-seq: around 70% and 40%. Dropping single-read clonotypes raised IR-seq and RNA-seq shared-clonotype correlation.

This clonotype was sampled from a donor at least 40 years old with multiple myeloma. Sequences were obtained from a population of CD138-negative cells sorted from bone marrow.

Here the CDR3 DNA reads TGCAGCGTTGACAGAACGAACACTGAAGCTATCTTT. This sequence encodes CSVDRTNTEAIF. The chain couples TRBV29-1 to TRBJ1-1, with unresolved D. The CDR3 is made up of 12 amino acids. Germline V lookup: CDR1 SQVTM, CDR2 ANQGSEA.